This TCR beta chain emerged from a study of blood T cell repertoires in COVID-19. At the level of the study: T cells, B-cell-depleted T cells, or PBMCs supplied cDNA or gDNA.

Authors' data handling: Reference gene primer amplification in the assay estimated nucleated cell counts. The method was immunoSEQ multiplex PCR; TCRdb's version includes in-frame clones alone and lacks a portion of them. That table is the source of V, J and clone size, and D and trimming were worked out from the DNA. The sample consists of 200,000 or so clones, 70% to 85% of them appearing once. V lost 3 bases and J 0 bases, leaving 10 bases between the germline ends. The CDR3 runs 15 residues. Germline assignment: CDR1 SGDLS and CDR2 YYNGEE. As to this clone: This sample also contains other DNA sequences that code for the same CDR3.

The origin of this receptor is a human donor with acute or convalescent COVID-19. The donor label of this sample is uncertain. Sequences were obtained from peripheral blood. V usage is TRBV9 and J usage is TRBJ2-1; D is possibly TRBD1 (6 bases). CDR3 bases: TGTGCCAGCAGCGCCCAGGGGAGCTCCTACAATGAGCAGTTCTTC. This translates into CASSAQGSSYNEQFF.